This T cell receptor (beta chain) was observed in a study of T-cell reconstitution after alpha-beta-depleted transplantation in children. Unique molecular identifiers were incorporated when the TCRbeta library was constructed. TCRdb re-derived calls from the PCR reads in MiXCR, one entry per CDR3 protein. Here the sample spans about 640,000 distinct CDR3 sequences, approximately 17% being singletons. This specimen was PBMCs from the stem cell graft donor, taken from the stem cell graft. The clonotype was recovered from a human donor who donated a stem cell graft to a child with acute myeloid leukemia.

The CDR3 region has the DNA TGTGCCAGCAGGCAGGGTCGGTCCTATAATTCACCCCTCCACTTT. It yields the protein CASRQGRSYNSPLHF. The genes are TRBV28 and TRBJ1-6; a weak D match, TRBD1 (5 bases). V was trimmed by 6 bases and J by 1 base, leaving 10 bases between them. Germline values: CDR1 MDHEN, CDR2 SYDVKM. The CDR3 is made up of 15 amino acids.